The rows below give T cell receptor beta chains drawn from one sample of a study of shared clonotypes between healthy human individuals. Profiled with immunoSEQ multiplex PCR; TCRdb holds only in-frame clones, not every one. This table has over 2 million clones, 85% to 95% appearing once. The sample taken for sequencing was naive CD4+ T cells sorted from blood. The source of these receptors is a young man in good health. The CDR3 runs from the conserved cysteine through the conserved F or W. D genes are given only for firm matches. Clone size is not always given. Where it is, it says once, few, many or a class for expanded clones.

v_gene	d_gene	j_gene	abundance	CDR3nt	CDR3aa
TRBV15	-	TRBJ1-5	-	TGTGCCACCAGCAGAGATCCGGGAGCCAATCAGCCCCAGCATTTT	CATSRDPGANQPQHF
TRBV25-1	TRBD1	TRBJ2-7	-	TGTGCCAGCAGTGATGGGGCCCGGACAGGGTCTCGGGAGCAGTACTTC	CASSDGARTGSREQYF
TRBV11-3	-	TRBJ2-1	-	TGTGCCAGCAGCTTGCCCCCTTCCAATGAGCAGTTCTTC	CASSLPPSNEQFF
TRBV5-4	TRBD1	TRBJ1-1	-	TGTGCCAGCAGCTTGGATCAGGGGGCCGCTGAAGCTTTCTTT	CASSLDQGAAEAFF
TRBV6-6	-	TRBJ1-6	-	TGTGCCAGCAGACTCCAAGCCTCACCCCTCCACTTT	CASRLQASPLHF
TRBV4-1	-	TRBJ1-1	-	TGCGCCAGCAGCCAAGCGACGACAGATCCCACTGAAGCTTTCTTT	CASSQATTDPTEAFF
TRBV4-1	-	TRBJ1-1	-	TGCGCCAGCAGCCCTCCTCTAGGGTACACTGAAGCTTTCTTT	CASSPPLGYTEAFF
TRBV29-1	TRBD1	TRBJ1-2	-	TGCAGCGACCTGACAGGGAATGGCTACACCTTC	CSDLTGNGYTF
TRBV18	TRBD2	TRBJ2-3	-	TGTGCCAGCTCAGCTTCTAGCGGGGGAGGCGATACGCAGTATTTT	CASSASSGGGDTQYF
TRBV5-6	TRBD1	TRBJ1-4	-	TGTGCCAGCAGCTCGGCCGGGACAGGGTTTGAAAAACTGTTTTTT	CASSSAGTGFEKLFF
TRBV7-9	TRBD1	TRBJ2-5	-	TGTGCCAGCAGCATGGGACAGGGCGAAGAGACCCAGTACTTC	CASSMGQGEETQYF
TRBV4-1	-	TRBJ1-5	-	TGCGCCAGCAGCCGAGGACCTACAGGCAATCAGCCCCAGCATTTT	CASSRGPTGNQPQHF
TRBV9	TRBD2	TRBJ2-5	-	TGTGCCAGCAGCATCGGGACTAGCGGTATTAACGGGGAGACCCAGTACTTC	CASSIGTSGINGETQYF
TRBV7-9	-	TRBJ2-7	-	TGTGCCAGCAGCTTACCGATCCGAGACAGAGCCTACGAGCAGTACTTC	CASSLPIRDRAYEQYF
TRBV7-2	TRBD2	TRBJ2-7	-	TGTGCCAGCAGCTCCCCCTCAGGAGCGGGGGGGCCGAGCTCCTACGAGCAGTACTTC	CASSSPSGAGGPSSYEQYF
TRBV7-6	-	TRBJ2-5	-	TGTGCCAGCAGCTTATACGACGGTGGGGGGACCCAGTACTTC	CASSLYDGGGTQYF
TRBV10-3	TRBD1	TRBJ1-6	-	TGTGCCATCCGTGGACAGGGCGGGACACCCCTCCACTTT	CAIRGQGGTPLHF
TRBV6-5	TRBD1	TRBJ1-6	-	TGTGCCAGCAGTTACTCGGGACAGATCAATTCACCCCTCCACTTT	CASSYSGQINSPLHF
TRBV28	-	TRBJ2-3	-	TGTGCCAGCGACTCACAGGGCTCTATCGCAGATACGCAGTATTTT	CASDSQGSIADTQYF
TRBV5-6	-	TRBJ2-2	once	TGTGCCAGCAGCCGGGTGGACTCTAAAACCGGGGAGCTGTTTTTT	CASSRVDSKTGELFF
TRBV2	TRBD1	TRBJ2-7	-	TGTGCCAGCAGGGGGACAGGGCAGTCCTTCGAGCAGTACTTC	CASRGTGQSFEQYF
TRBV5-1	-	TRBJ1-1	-	TGCGCCAGCAGCTTGAGTCCTATGAACACTGAAGCTTTCTTT	CASSLSPMNTEAFF
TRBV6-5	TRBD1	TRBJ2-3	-	TGTGCCAGCAGAGACAGGGGGAGGGATACGCAGTATTTT	CASRDRGRDTQYF
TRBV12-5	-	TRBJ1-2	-	TGTGCTAGTGCCCCTGGAAGGATTTTGAACTATGGCTACACCTTC	CASAPGRILNYGYTF
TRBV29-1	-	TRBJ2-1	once	TGCAGCGTTGGATGGGCTGGGGCCGGTATCAATGAGCAGTTCTTC	CSVGWAGAGINEQFF
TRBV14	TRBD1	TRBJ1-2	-	TGTGCCAGCAGCTACGGACAGGGAACCAACTATGGCTACACCTTC	CASSYGQGTNYGYTF
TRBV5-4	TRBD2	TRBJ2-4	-	TGTGCCAGCAGCTTGTCTCGCGGGGGGGCCGGAAACATTCAGTACTTC	CASSLSRGGAGNIQYF
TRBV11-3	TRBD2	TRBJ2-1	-	TGTGCCAGCAGCCTGGGAGGGATCAATGAGCAGTTCTTC	CASSLGGINEQFF
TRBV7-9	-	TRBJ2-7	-	TGTGCCAGCAGCCCTAGAGGAACCACCTACGAGCAGTACTTC	CASSPRGTTYEQYF
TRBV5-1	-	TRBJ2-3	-	TGCGCCAGCAGGATGGTTTTTCCCACAGATACGCAGTATTTT	CASRMVFPTDTQYF
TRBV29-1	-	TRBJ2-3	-	TGCAGCGTTGAGGGAATGGGAGATACGCAGTATTTT	CSVEGMGDTQYF
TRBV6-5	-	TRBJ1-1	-	TGTGCCAGCGAGGGAAACACTGAAGCTTTCTTT	CASEGNTEAFF
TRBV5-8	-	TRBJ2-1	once	TGTGCCAGCAGCTTGGGAGTCGGGAGTTGGTCCTACAATGAGCAGTTCTTC	CASSLGVGSWSYNEQFF
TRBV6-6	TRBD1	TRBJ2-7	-	TGTGCCAGCAGTTACGACGGGACAGTTAACTTC	CASSYDGTVNF
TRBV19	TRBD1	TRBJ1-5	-	TGTGCCAGTAGTATCGGACAGGGTTATCAGCCCCAGCATTTT	CASSIGQGYQPQHF
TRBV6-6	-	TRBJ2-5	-	TGTGCCAGCAGTTATCCGTTGGTAGGGCTACAAGAGACCCAGTACTTC	CASSYPLVGLQETQYF
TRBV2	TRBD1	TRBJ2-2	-	TGTGCCAGCAGTTACAGACAGGGACCCGGGGAGCTGTTTTTT	CASSYRQGPGELFF
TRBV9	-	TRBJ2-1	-	TGTGCCAGCGGATCCAGGGTTGAGGCTGAGCAGTTCTTC	CASGSRVEAEQFF
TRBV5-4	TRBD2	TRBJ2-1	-	TGTGCCAGCAGCTTGCCAGCGGGAGGGCCGAATGAGCAGTTCTTC	CASSLPAGGPNEQFF
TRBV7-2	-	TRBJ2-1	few	TGTGCCAGCAGCTTAGGGGCTCGGTTAAACGGGGGCCGTGAGCAGTTCTTC	CASSLGARLNGGREQFF
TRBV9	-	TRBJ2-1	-	TGTGCCAGCAGCGCCCTCGTACCGGGTTACAATGAGCAGTTCTTC	CASSALVPGYNEQFF
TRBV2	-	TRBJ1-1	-	TGTGCCAGCAGCTCCGGTGTGTATCCTGAAGCTTTCTTT	CASSSGVYPEAFF
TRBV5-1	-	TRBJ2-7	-	TGCGCCAGCAGCAAGGACAGGGAGGGCTACGAGCAGTACTTC	CASSKDREGYEQYF
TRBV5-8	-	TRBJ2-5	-	TGTGCCAGCAGCCCCTCACGCGCCCTAGGGGGAGAGACCCAGTACTTC	CASSPSRALGGETQYF
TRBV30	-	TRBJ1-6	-	TGTGCCTGGACGGGGGGGAGAAATTCACCCCTCCACTTT	CAWTGGRNSPLHF
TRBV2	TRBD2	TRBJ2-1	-	TGTGCCAGCACCCCGGGACTAGCGGGATCGGATGAGCAGTTCTTC	CASTPGLAGSDEQFF
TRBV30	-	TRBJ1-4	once	TGTGCCTGGAGTGTACAAGATGAAAAACTGTTTTTT	CAWSVQDEKLFF
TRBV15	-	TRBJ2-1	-	TGTGCCACCAGCAGAGATAAGGGGAGGGAGCAGTTCTTC	CATSRDKGREQFF
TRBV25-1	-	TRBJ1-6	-	TGTGCCAGCAGTGAATACGGGGCCGGGAATTCACCCCTCCACTTT	CASSEYGAGNSPLHF